The clone carrying this T cell receptor (beta chain) showed up many times. Its specificity is not known. CDR3 size: 13 residues. Germline CDR1 SGHTA, CDR2 FQGTGA. V lost 1 base and J lost 5, with 6 bases in between. These data are taken from a study of CD8 T cells in ankylosing spondylitis. Library preparation for TCR beta used quantitative 5'-RACE with molecular barcodes. From the 5' RACE reads, TCRdb called clonotypes with MiXCR, one entry per CDR3 protein. In the table there are about 330,000 distinct CDR3 sequences, roughly 8% of which are singletons. The study's findings and limits: For ankylosing spondylitis blood, a TCR beta motif of under 10 highly homologous variants appeared characteristic. In reactive arthritis synovial fluid and blood, some motif variants had been reported before.

This sequence joins TRBV7-3 and TRBJ2-1, with D tentatively TRBD1 (5 bases). The material sequenced was blood, either unsorted or a sorted T cell fraction (not recorded which). This TCR came from a male donor with ankylosing spondylitis. DNA for the CDR3: TGTGCCAGCAGCTTAAACAGGAACAATGAGCAGTTCTTC. Its protein product is CASSLNRNNEQFF. Full variable domain (rest looked up from reference TRBV7-3 and TRBJ2-1): GAGVSQTPSNKVTEKGKYVELRCDPISGHTALYWYRQSLGQGPEFLIYFQGTGAADDSGLPNDRFFAVRPEGSVSTLKIQRTERGDSAVYLCASSLNRNNEQFFGPGTRLTVL.